Presented here are 20 T cell receptor beta chains from one specimen sequenced in a study of CD8+ T cells in alopecia areata. Sequencing used cDNA as its template, made by extracting RNA and reverse transcribing it. TCRdb keeps only in-frame clones here, not all; method: immunoSEQ multiplex PCR. The sample holds approximately 130,000 clones, around 63% seen once. Treatment here: oral pan-JAK inhibitor, 5-10 mg twice daily. The material was CD4+ T cells sorted from blood, obtained at week 4, from a patient treated with tofacitinib. These TCRs come from a human donor with alopecia areata.

The CDR3 coding sequence is TGTGCCAGCAGCCAACTGGGACAGGGTGATGGCTACACCTTC. Encoded protein: CASSQLGQGDGYTF. The rearrangement uses TRBV25-1 and TRBJ1-2; 9 nucleotides agree with TRBD1. The CDR3 contains 14 residues. The germline CDR1 and CDR2 sequences are MGHDK and SYGVNS. V was clipped by 6 bases and J by 6 bases; unmatched bases: 8.

This chain joins TRBV19 and TRBJ2-1; D remains ambiguous. V lost 5 bases to trimming and J lost 5 bases, with 10 bases between them. This CDR3 spans 13 amino acids. Germline lookup yields CDR1 LNHDA and CDR2 SQIVND (reference sequence). The CDR3 DNA is TGTGCCAGTAGTCCCAATCGTCACAATGAGCAGTTCTTC. Protein product: CASSPNRHNEQFF.

A note on this clone: This CDR3 is also generated by other DNA sequences in the sample. The chain carries TRBV5-6 and TRBJ2-5; no definite D call. The ends were cut back, 1 base at V and 4 bases at J, with 8 bases in the middle. The CDR3 runs to 13 residues. Germline values: CDR1 SGHDT, CDR2 YYEEEE. In DNA, the CDR3 is TGTGCCAGCAGCTTGAGAAACGGAGAGACCCAGTACTTC. It translates to CASSLRNGETQYF.

This clone was counted a single time. The rearrangement uses TRBV29-1 and TRBJ2-5; D is uncertain. The ends were cut back, 0 bases at V and 4 bases at J, with 6 bases in the middle. The CDR3 is 12 amino acids. The germline V gene encodes CDR1 SQVTM and CDR2 ANQGSEA. Written as DNA, the CDR3 is TGCAGCGTTGAAGAGCAGGCAGAGACCCAGTACTTC. Its protein is CSVEEQAETQYF.

V gene TRBV7-2 combines with J gene TRBJ2-2; D might be TRBD2 (7 bases). This CDR3 comprises 14 residues. Germline assignment: CDR1 SGHTA and CDR2 FQGNSA. V lost 5 bases and J lost 4, with 11 bases in between. The CDR3 spells CASSKGGGTGELFF. CDR3 nucleotides: TGTGCCAGCAGCAAGGGAGGGGGCACCGGGGAGCTGTTTTTT.

The gene calls are TRBV5-1 and TRBJ1-2, with TRBD1 as a possible D gene (6 bases). V shed 4 bases and J shed 5 bases, with 15 bases lying between them. This CDR3 spans 14 amino acids. CDR1 and CDR2 from the germline V gene are SGHRS and YFSETQ. The CDR3 here is CASSLDRPNYGYTF. Here the CDR3 DNA reads TGCGCCAGCAGCCTCGACAGGCCGAATTATGGCTACACCTTC.

J is TRBJ1-2 and V is TRBV6-5; D is perhaps TRBD1 (6 bases). Deletions cut 8 bases from V and 8 bases from J, with 12 bases between. This CDR3 has 11 amino acids. Germline CDR1 is MNHEY and CDR2 is SVGAGI. The CDR3 nucleotides read TGTGCCAGCGGAACAGGGTTCGGCTACACCTTC. Translation gives CASGTGFGYTF.

The chain has TRBV5-6 and TRBJ2-7; TRBD2 might be the D (6 bases). This CDR3 is 15 amino acids long. Germline V gene sequence: CDR1 SGHDT, CDR2 YYEEEE. The V and J ends lost 1 base and 3 bases respectively, with 14 bases between them. CDR3 sequence: CASSLSTGVRYEQYF. DNA for the CDR3: TGTGCCAGCAGCTTGTCCACGGGAGTGCGCTACGAGCAGTACTTC. Full variable domain (remainder filled in from reference TRBV5-6 and TRBJ2-7): DAGVTQSPTHLIKTRGQQVTLRCSPKSGHDTVSWYQQALGQGPQFIFQYYEEEERQRGNFPDRFSGHQFPNYSSELNVNALLLGDSALYLCASSLSTGVRYEQYFGPGTRLTVT.

The CDR3 DNA follows: TGTGCCAGCAGCTTAGCGGGGGGAAGCTACGAGCAGTACTTC. Residues: CASSLAGGSYEQYF. The chain couples TRBV25-1 to TRBJ2-7; the match to TRBD2 covers 10 bases. The CDR3 is 14 amino acids. The junction had 5 bases not matched to a gene; V was cut back by 6 bases and J by 3 bases. CDR1 is MGHDK and CDR2 is SYGVNS in the germline V gene.

For the CDR3, the DNA is TGTGCCAGCTCACCAGACCGGGACGGCGACGGTGGCTACACCTTC. This sequence encodes CASSPDRDGDGGYTF. This chain connects TRBV18 to TRBJ1-2; D might be TRBD1 (5 bases). This CDR3 region has 15 residues. Trimming took off 2 bases at V and 7 bases at J, with 17 bases between the two ends. Germline V gene lookup returns CDR1 KGHSH and CDR2 LQKENI.

CDR3 region: CAISGDPTDYGYTF. The CDR3 DNA sequence: TGTGCCATCAGTGGGGATCCGACAGACTATGGCTACACCTTC. The chain recombines TRBV10-3 with TRBJ1-2, with D maybe TRBD1 (5 bases). The CDR3 runs 14 residues. V was shortened by 4 bases and J by 3 bases, with 12 bases between the two germline ends. Germline CDR1 is ENHRY and CDR2 is SYGVKD.

The CDR3, as DNA: TGCGCCAGCCCACAAACAGGGAAGGGGGACACTGAAGCTTTCTTT. It is translated as CASPQTGKGDTEAFF. The chain joins TRBV5-1 to TRBJ1-1; D might be TRBD1 (6 bases). The V gene's germline CDR1 is SGHRS and CDR2 YFSETQ. The CDR3 sequence is 15 residues long. V was pared by 7 bases and J by 3 bases, with 19 bases between.

The V gene is TRBV20-1, the J gene TRBJ1-1; unclear D gene. V was pared by 5 bases and J by 3 bases, with 4 bases between. Germline V CDR1 and CDR2: DFQATT, SNEGSKA (reference sequence). There are 10 residues in the CDR3. CDR3 protein: CSAGHTEAFF. The CDR3 nucleotides are TGCAGTGCTGGGCACACTGAAGCTTTCTTT.

This clone showed up just a few times. V is TRBV30 and J is TRBJ1-4, with no clear D. Trimming removed 5 bases from V and 8 bases from J, with 12 bases in between. CDR1 and CDR2 (germline): GTSNPN, SVGIG (reference sequence). This CDR3 comprises 12 residues. CDR3 in DNA: TGTGCCTGGGGGAACTATGAAGAAAAACTGTTTTTT. Translated: CAWGNYEEKLFF.

V gene TRBV7-9 combines with J gene TRBJ1-5, with D possibly matching TRBD1 (5 bases). V was shortened by 3 bases and J by 5 bases, with 11 bases between the two germline ends. The CDR3 runs 14 residues. The germline V gene encodes CDR1 SEHNR and CDR2 FQNEAQ (reference sequence). The CDR3 region is CASSFTGGDQPQHF. CDR3 coding DNA: TGTGCCAGCAGCTTCACGGGAGGGGATCAGCCCCAGCATTTT.

The gene calls are TRBV5-1 and TRBJ2-5, with 10 nucleotides matching TRBD1. V was pared by 0 bases and J by 5 bases, with 4 bases of the junction left unmatched. CDR1 and CDR2 (germline): SGHRS, YFSETQ. The length of the CDR3 is 15 residues. The DNA of the CDR3 is TGCGCCAGCAGCTTGGGACAGGGGGCTGGGGAGACCCAGTACTTC. Protein: CASSLGQGAGETQYF.

This clone appeared a few times. This chain uses TRBV7-3 with TRBJ2-5; a weak D match, TRBD1 (6 bases). CDR1 is SGHTA and CDR2 is FQGTGA in the germline V gene. This CDR3 contains 13 residues. The ends were cut back, 4 bases at V and 5 bases at J, with 11 bases in the middle. The CDR3 bases are TGTGCCAGCAGCTGGACAGCTTCGGAGACCCAGTACTTC. Translation gives CASSWTASETQYF.

The J gene is TRBJ2-1, the V gene TRBV7-3; D might be TRBD1 (6 bases). Trimming took 0 bases from V and 10 from J, leaving 10 bases between them. CDR3 length: 13 amino acids. Germline V gene lookup returns CDR1 SGHTA and CDR2 FQGTGA. The CDR3 sequence is CASSLTNRAEQFF. In DNA, the CDR3 is TGTGCCAGCAGCTTAACGAACAGGGCAGAGCAGTTCTTC.

The rearrangement uses TRBV19 and TRBJ2-1; possible D gene TRBD1, 6 bases. The CDR3 runs 17 residues. Germline V CDR1 and CDR2: LNHDA, SQIVND (reference sequence). The V end was cut by 1 base, the J end by 3 bases, with 16 bases between. CDR3 coding DNA: TGTGCCAGTAGTATAGGCAAGCAGGGGTCTGACTACAATGAGCAGTTCTTC. Translation gives CASSIGKQGSDYNEQFF. The whole variable domain, remainder taken from reference TRBV19 and TRBJ2-1, is DGGITQSPKYLFRKEGQNVTLSCEQNLNHDAMYWYRQDPGQGLRLIYYSQIVNDFQKGDIAEGYSVSREKKESFPLTVTSAQKNPTAFYLCASSIGKQGSDYNEQFFGPGTRLTVL.

This chain connects TRBV23-1 to TRBJ2-3; D might be TRBD1 (5 bases). TRBV23-1 is an ORF, and what it does is uncertain. CDR3 length: 16 amino acids. Trimming removed 4 bases at V and 2 bases at J, with 16 bases between. The CDR3 reads CASSPTDSLNTDTQYF. For the CDR3, the DNA is TGCGCCAGCAGTCCGACTGACAGTCTCAACACAGATACGCAGTATTTT.